The rows below give T cell receptor beta chains drawn from one sample of a study of cytomegalovirus exposure and HLA in healthy donors. Clones were read by immunoSEQ multiplex PCR, and TCRdb kept only the in-frame ones, dropping some. The sample lists roughly 120,000 clones, roughly two thirds occurring once. Sequencing was performed on PBMCs. The source is a man younger than 45 in good health and CMV-seropositive. Both conserved end residues are part of each CDR3. Each record gives: D gene, J gene, V gene, clone size, CDR3 protein, CDR3 DNA. D genes are given only for firm matches. Clone size is not always given. Where it is, it says once, few, many or a class for expanded clones.

D gene: TRBD1
J gene: TRBJ1-2
V gene: TRBV10-3
clone size: few
CDR3 protein: CAISGTGEVYGYTF
CDR3 DNA: TGTGCCATCAGCGGGACAGGAGAAGTCTATGGCTACACCTTC

D gene: TRBD1
J gene: TRBJ1-5
V gene: TRBV7-2
clone size: many
CDR3 protein: CASSYLQGASQPQHF
CDR3 DNA: TGTGCCAGCAGCTACCTACAGGGGGCAAGTCAGCCCCAGCATTTT

D gene: -
J gene: TRBJ2-7
V gene: TRBV7-2
clone size: -
CDR3 protein: CASRGDTSYEQYF
CDR3 DNA: TGTGCCAGCAGAGGGGACACTTCCTACGAGCAGTACTTC

D gene: TRBD2
J gene: TRBJ2-1
V gene: TRBV7-3
clone size: -
CDR3 protein: CASSTTGNPGLAGHNEQFF
CDR3 DNA: TGTGCCAGCAGCACTACAGGGAATCCGGGACTAGCGGGACACAATGAGCAGTTCTTC

D gene: -
J gene: TRBJ2-7
V gene: TRBV5-6
clone size: -
CDR3 protein: CASSPDRRRYSYEQYF
CDR3 DNA: TGTGCCAGCAGCCCTGACAGGCGCCGATACTCCTACGAGCAGTACTTC

D gene: -
J gene: TRBJ2-3
V gene: TRBV5-6
clone size: -
CDR3 protein: CASSLATGVGDTQYF
CDR3 DNA: TGTGCCAGCAGCTTGGCGACGGGAGTGGGAGATACGCAGTATTTT

D gene: TRBD2
J gene: TRBJ2-1
V gene: TRBV19
clone size: -
CDR3 protein: CASSSRLAGVKNEQFF
CDR3 DNA: TGTGCCAGTAGTTCCCGACTAGCGGGAGTAAAAAATGAGCAGTTCTTC

D gene: TRBD2
J gene: TRBJ2-1
V gene: TRBV5-6
clone size: -
CDR3 protein: CASSLTRTSAYNEQFF
CDR3 DNA: TGTGCCAGCAGCTTGACTAGGACTAGCGCCTACAATGAGCAGTTCTTC

D gene: TRBD1
J gene: TRBJ2-7
V gene: TRBV11-3
clone size: few
CDR3 protein: CASSRGQGAYEQYF
CDR3 DNA: TGTGCCAGCAGCCGCGGACAGGGGGCTTACGAGCAGTACTTC

D gene: -
J gene: TRBJ1-4
V gene: TRBV5-6
clone size: -
CDR3 protein: CASSFTSQTNEKLFF
CDR3 DNA: TGTGCCAGCAGCTTCACATCACAGACTAATGAAAAACTGTTTTTT

D gene: -
J gene: TRBJ2-5
V gene: TRBV5-1
clone size: -
CDR3 protein: CASKSQAGQETQYF
CDR3 DNA: TGCGCAAGCAAATCCCAAGCGGGCCAAGAGACCCAGTACTTC

D gene: -
J gene: TRBJ2-1
V gene: TRBV7-8
clone size: -
CDR3 protein: CASSSQHYNEQFF
CDR3 DNA: TGTGCCAGCAGCTCCCAACACTACAATGAGCAGTTCTTC

D gene: -
J gene: TRBJ2-7
V gene: TRBV10-3
clone size: -
CDR3 protein: CAIRPHIETPPSEQYF
CDR3 DNA: TGTGCCATCAGGCCTCACATAGAGACTCCCCCCTCCGAGCAGTACTTC

D gene: -
J gene: TRBJ1-1
V gene: TRBV28
clone size: -
CDR3 protein: CASSTYRETEAFF
CDR3 DNA: TGTGCCAGCAGCACCTACAGGGAAACTGAAGCTTTCTTT

D gene: TRBD2
J gene: TRBJ2-1
V gene: TRBV19
clone size: -
CDR3 protein: CASSIGWREGGNEQFF
CDR3 DNA: TGTGCCAGTAGTATAGGCTGGCGGGAGGGGGGTAATGAGCAGTTCTTC

D gene: -
J gene: TRBJ1-1
V gene: TRBV30
clone size: -
CDR3 protein: CAWSWGGPTEAFF
CDR3 DNA: TGTGCCTGGTCCTGGGGGGGTCCCACTGAAGCTTTCTTT

D gene: TRBD1
J gene: TRBJ1-1
V gene: TRBV2
clone size: -
CDR3 protein: CASIRQGNTEAFF
CDR3 DNA: TGTGCCAGCATTCGACAGGGAAACACTGAAGCTTTCTTT

D gene: TRBD1
J gene: TRBJ1-1
V gene: TRBV6-1
clone size: -
CDR3 protein: CASSENRGSSEAFF
CDR3 DNA: TGTGCCAGCAGCGAAAACAGGGGGAGTAGTGAAGCTTTCTTT

D gene: -
J gene: TRBJ2-3
V gene: TRBV5-8
clone size: -
CDR3 protein: CASSPHGISRHTQYF
CDR3 DNA: TGTGCCAGCAGCCCTCACGGCATTAGCCGACATACGCAGTATTTT

D gene: -
J gene: TRBJ2-5
V gene: TRBV6-5
clone size: -
CDR3 protein: CASSYSQAQETQYF
CDR3 DNA: TGTGCCAGCAGTTACTCACAGGCGCAAGAGACCCAGTACTTC

D gene: TRBD1
J gene: TRBJ2-7
V gene: TRBV2
clone size: -
CDR3 protein: CASSEVGGQGFSEQYF
CDR3 DNA: TGTGCCAGCAGTGAAGTCGGGGGACAGGGCTTTAGCGAGCAGTACTTC

D gene: -
J gene: TRBJ1-6
V gene: TRBV6-5
clone size: -
CDR3 protein: CASSLGRGSPLHF
CDR3 DNA: TGTGCCAGCAGTTTGGGCAGGGGCTCACCCCTCCACTTT

D gene: TRBD2
J gene: TRBJ2-2
V gene: TRBV6-4
clone size: -
CDR3 protein: CASSVQREVGELFF
CDR3 DNA: TGTGCCAGCAGTGTACAGCGGGAGGTCGGGGAGCTGTTTTTT

D gene: TRBD2
J gene: TRBJ2-1
V gene: TRBV7-6
clone size: few
CDR3 protein: CASSLDGGSPYEQFF
CDR3 DNA: TGTGCCAGCAGCTTAGATGGCGGGAGTCCCTATGAGCAGTTCTTC

D gene: -
J gene: TRBJ2-3
V gene: TRBV5-4
clone size: -
CDR3 protein: CASSPQQVDTQYF
CDR3 DNA: TGTGCCAGCAGCCCACAACAAGTGGATACGCAGTATTTT

D gene: -
J gene: TRBJ1-2
V gene: TRBV5-1
clone size: -
CDR3 protein: CASSLEATERYTF
CDR3 DNA: TGCGCCAGCAGCTTGGAGGCGACTGAGCGCTACACCTTC

D gene: -
J gene: TRBJ1-1
V gene: TRBV27
clone size: few
CDR3 protein: CASSTRQPTEAFF
CDR3 DNA: TGTGCCAGCAGTACCCGACAGCCCACTGAAGCTTTCTTT

D gene: TRBD1
J gene: TRBJ2-7
V gene: TRBV9
clone size: -
CDR3 protein: CASSTGQGNYEQYF
CDR3 DNA: TGTGCCAGCAGCACGGGACAGGGGAACTACGAGCAGTACTTC

D gene: -
J gene: TRBJ1-2
V gene: TRBV6-1
clone size: -
CDR3 protein: CASSEGSGSYYGYTF
CDR3 DNA: TGTGCCAGCAGTGAGGGTTCGGGATCTTATTATGGCTACACCTTC

D gene: -
J gene: TRBJ1-1
V gene: TRBV7-9
clone size: -
CDR3 protein: CASSLYVGRSNTEAFF
CDR3 DNA: TGTGCCAGCAGCTTATATGTTGGGCGTTCGAACACTGAAGCTTTCTTT

D gene: TRBD1
J gene: TRBJ1-1
V gene: TRBV6-5
clone size: -
CDR3 protein: CASSFTEGAQPFF
CDR3 DNA: TGTGCCAGCAGCTTCACAGAGGGGGCGCAGCCTTTCTTT

D gene: TRBD1
J gene: TRBJ2-7
V gene: TRBV11-2
clone size: -
CDR3 protein: CASRTPGTGAYEQYF
CDR3 DNA: TGTGCCAGCAGAACTCCCGGGACAGGGGCCTACGAGCAGTACTTC

D gene: TRBD2
J gene: TRBJ2-1
V gene: TRBV6-4
clone size: few
CDR3 protein: CASSILAGGPNEQFF
CDR3 DNA: TGTGCCAGCAGTATACTAGCGGGGGGGCCCAATGAGCAGTTCTTC

D gene: -
J gene: TRBJ1-1
V gene: TRBV11-2
clone size: -
CDR3 protein: CASSTRHVMNTEAFF
CDR3 DNA: TGTGCCAGCAGCACCCGACACGTTATGAACACTGAAGCTTTCTTT

D gene: TRBD2
J gene: TRBJ2-7
V gene: TRBV27
clone size: -
CDR3 protein: CATYGLAGAIREQYF
CDR3 DNA: TGTGCCACCTATGGACTAGCGGGAGCAATACGGGAGCAGTACTTC

D gene: -
J gene: TRBJ1-2
V gene: TRBV29-1
clone size: -
CDR3 protein: CSVGGWIGNYGYTF
CDR3 DNA: TGCAGCGTTGGAGGGTGGATCGGCAACTATGGCTACACCTTC

D gene: TRBD1
J gene: TRBJ1-2
V gene: TRBV2
clone size: -
CDR3 protein: CASSAGTARYGYTF
CDR3 DNA: TGTGCCAGCAGTGCCGGGACAGCGCGTTATGGCTACACCTTC

D gene: TRBD1
J gene: TRBJ1-5
V gene: TRBV4-1
clone size: once
CDR3 protein: CASSRLRGQDQPQHF
CDR3 DNA: TGCGCCAGCAGCAGGCTCAGGGGGCAGGATCAGCCCCAGCATTTT

D gene: -
J gene: TRBJ2-1
V gene: TRBV7-2
clone size: few
CDR3 protein: CASSLGGQKQFF
CDR3 DNA: TGTGCCAGCAGCTTAGGCGGACAGAAACAGTTCTTC

D gene: TRBD2
J gene: TRBJ2-3
V gene: TRBV5-4
clone size: -
CDR3 protein: CASRLAGGATDTQYF
CDR3 DNA: TGTGCCAGCAGACTAGCGGGAGGAGCCACAGATACGCAGTATTTT

D gene: -
J gene: TRBJ2-3
V gene: TRBV14
clone size: -
CDR3 protein: CASSQLRDSYTDTQYF
CDR3 DNA: TGTGCCAGCAGCCAACTCCGGGACTCCTACACAGATACGCAGTATTTT

D gene: -
J gene: TRBJ2-3
V gene: TRBV6-6
clone size: -
CDR3 protein: CASSRGTDTQYF
CDR3 DNA: TGTGCCAGCAGCCGGGGCACAGATACGCAGTATTTT

D gene: TRBD2
J gene: TRBJ2-2
V gene: TRBV9
clone size: -
CDR3 protein: CASSVSLAGFTGELFF
CDR3 DNA: TGTGCCAGCAGCGTAAGTCTAGCGGGATTTACCGGGGAGCTGTTTTTT

D gene: -
J gene: TRBJ1-2
V gene: TRBV5-1
clone size: once
CDR3 protein: CASSRTGDNYGYTF
CDR3 DNA: TGCGCCAGCAGCCGCACCGGGGATAACTATGGCTACACCTTC

D gene: -
J gene: TRBJ2-7
V gene: TRBV7-3
clone size: -
CDR3 protein: CASSLKGGSGSYEQYF
CDR3 DNA: TGTGCCAGCAGCTTAAAAGGTGGTAGCGGATCCTACGAGCAGTACTTC

D gene: -
J gene: TRBJ1-5
V gene: TRBV5-6
clone size: once
CDR3 protein: CASSLGGGRNQPQHF
CDR3 DNA: TGTGCCAGCAGCTTGGGCGGCGGCCGCAATCAGCCCCAGCATTTT

D gene: TRBD2
J gene: TRBJ2-1
V gene: TRBV7-7
clone size: few
CDR3 protein: CASSSGLAGDQFF
CDR3 DNA: TGTGCTAGCAGCTCGGGACTAGCGGGAGATCAGTTCTTC

D gene: -
J gene: TRBJ1-1
V gene: TRBV5-1
clone size: few
CDR3 protein: CASSFTGKGTEAFF
CDR3 DNA: TGCGCCAGCAGCTTTACCGGTAAGGGGACTGAAGCTTTCTTT

D gene: TRBD2
J gene: TRBJ2-3
V gene: TRBV9
clone size: few
CDR3 protein: CASSAQAGEADTQYF
CDR3 DNA: TGTGCCAGCAGCGCCCAAGCGGGAGAGGCAGATACGCAGTATTTT

D gene: -
J gene: TRBJ2-7
V gene: TRBV5-6
clone size: -
CDR3 protein: CASSFWEIAFYEQYF
CDR3 DNA: TGTGCCAGCAGCTTTTGGGAGATAGCATTCTACGAGCAGTACTTC

D gene: -
J gene: TRBJ2-2
V gene: TRBV5-1
clone size: -
CDR3 protein: CASRGGEGNTGELFF
CDR3 DNA: TGCGCCAGCAGAGGCGGAGAGGGGAACACCGGGGAGCTGTTTTTT

D gene: TRBD1
J gene: TRBJ2-7
V gene: TRBV6-6
clone size: few
CDR3 protein: CASSSQGISYEQYF
CDR3 DNA: TGTGCCAGCAGTTCACAGGGGATCAGCTACGAGCAGTACTTC

D gene: -
J gene: TRBJ1-1
V gene: TRBV10-3
clone size: few
CDR3 protein: CAISTRVDTEAFF
CDR3 DNA: TGTGCCATCAGTACCAGGGTGGACACTGAAGCTTTCTTT

D gene: TRBD1
J gene: TRBJ2-7
V gene: TRBV6-5
clone size: few
CDR3 protein: CASSYRDRGYEQYF
CDR3 DNA: TGTGCCAGCAGTTATCGGGACAGGGGCTACGAGCAGTACTTC